This T cell receptor beta chain emerged from a study of T cells in Graves' hyperthyroidism and ophthalmopathy. This clonotype has ten or more counts. Regions amplified from RNA transcripts were the TCR beta CDR3 regions. First-round RT-PCR of the TCR CDR3 relied on the HTBI primer set. TCRdb fed the multiplex PCR reads into MiXCR, producing one record per CDR3 protein. Among 620,000 or so distinct CDR3 sequences listed, more than 14% were seen once. CDR1 and CDR2 from the germline V gene are SGHVS and FQNEAQ. V shed 5 bases and J shed 6 bases, with 14 bases lying between them. The CDR3 is 13 residues long.

Sequenced sample: blood. The gene calls are TRBV7-8 and TRBJ2-7; D possibly matches TRBD1 or TRBD2 (6 bases each). This sequence was found in a woman aged 45-65 years with Graves' ophthalmopathy. The CDR3 reads CASSTGSGSEQYF. CDR3 in DNA: TGTGCCAGCAGCACAGGGTCCGGGAGCGAGCAGTACTTC.